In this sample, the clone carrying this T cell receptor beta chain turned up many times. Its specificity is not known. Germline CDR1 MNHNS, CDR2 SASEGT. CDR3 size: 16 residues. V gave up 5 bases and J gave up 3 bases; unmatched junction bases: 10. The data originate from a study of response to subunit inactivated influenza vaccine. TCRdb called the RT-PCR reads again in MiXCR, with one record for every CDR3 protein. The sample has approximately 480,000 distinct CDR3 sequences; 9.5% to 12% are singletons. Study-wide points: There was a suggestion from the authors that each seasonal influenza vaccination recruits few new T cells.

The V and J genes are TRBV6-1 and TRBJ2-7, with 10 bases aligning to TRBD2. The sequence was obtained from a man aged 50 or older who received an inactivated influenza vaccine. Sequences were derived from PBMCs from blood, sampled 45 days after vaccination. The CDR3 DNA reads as TGTGCCAGCAGTCGATCTATAGCGGGAGGTATCTACGAGCAGTACTTC. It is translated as CASSRSIAGGIYEQYF.